One and the same sample provided the 28 T cell receptor beta chains below, sequenced in a study of chemoradiotherapy in HPV16-positive cancers. Sequencing used immunoSEQ multiplex PCR; TCRdb keeps in-frame clones, though not all of them. The sample includes fewer than 6,000 clones, roughly nine tenths seen only once; the top ten take around a fifth. The specimen comprised blood, sampled from a patient who underwent chemoradiotherapy. The receptors derive from a human donor with HPV-associated anogenital cancer.

The gene calls are TRBV6-6 and TRBJ1-4; D might be TRBD1 (5 bases). The V gene lost 5 bases and the J gene lost 8 bases, with 21 bases spanning the gap. The V gene's germline CDR1 is MNHNY and CDR2 SVGAGI (reference sequence). The CDR3 contains 16 residues. This chain's CDR3 is CASSRPQGVSSEKLFF. In DNA form, the CDR3 reads TGTGCCAGCAGTCGGCCCCAGGGTGTGTCAAGCGAAAAACTGTTTTTT.

The chain is built from TRBV16 and TRBJ1-5; 7 nucleotides agree with TRBD1. Germline lookup yields CDR1 KGHSY and CDR2 FQNENV. J was trimmed by 1 base and V by 5 bases; bases with no gene match: 5. This CDR3 has 15 amino acids. This CDR3 reads CASSRTQGSNQPQHF. The CDR3 DNA sequence: TGTGCCAGCAGCAGGACACAGGGGAGCAATCAGCCCCAGCATTTT.

This rearrangement joins TRBV29-1 to TRBJ1-1; D is ambiguous. Trimming took 1 base from V and 7 from J, leaving 16 bases between them. CDR1 SQVTM and CDR2 ANQGSEA come from the germline V gene. The CDR3 extends over 14 amino acids. The chain's CDR3 is CSVEGRAGSYEAFF. In DNA form, the CDR3 reads TGCAGCGTTGAAGGGCGGGCTGGTTCTTATGAAGCTTTCTTT.

J is TRBJ1-1 and V is TRBV6-6; 7 positions agree with TRBD1. V dropped 6 bases and J dropped 1; count of bases not matched to a gene: 5. Germline CDR1 and CDR2: MNHNY and SVGAGI (reference sequence). This CDR3 spans 14 amino acids. The CDR3 is CASSPGTANTEAFF. Here the CDR3 DNA reads TGTGCCAGCAGCCCCGGGACAGCGAACACTGAAGCTTTCTTT.

Here the CDR3 reads CASSPLGVPYEQYF. The CDR3 DNA reads TGTGCCAGCAGTCCTCTAGGGGTTCCCTACGAGCAGTACTTC. The rearrangement joins TRBV6-6 to TRBJ2-5, with D perhaps TRBD1 (5 bases). The J call is uncertain, as TRBJ2-7 better fits the DNA end. CDR1 MNHNY and CDR2 SVGAGI come from the germline V gene (reference sequence). This CDR3 is built from 14 residues.

The chain couples TRBV6-6 to TRBJ1-5, with D uncertain. The germline gives CDR1 MNHNY, CDR2 SVGAGI (reference sequence). This CDR3 spans 15 amino acids. V was clipped by 2 bases and J by 0 bases, with 8 bases between them. The CDR3 DNA reads as TGTGCCAGCAGTTACGGGGTGTATAGCAATCAGCCCCAGCATTTT. Amino acid sequence: CASSYGVYSNQPQHF.

The chain joins TRBV4-1 to TRBJ1-6; 7 bases align to TRBD1. The junction had 10 bases not matched to a gene; V was cut back by 4 bases and J by 10 bases. Germline V gene lookup returns CDR1 MGHRA and CDR2 YSYEKL. The CDR3 contains 15 residues. Here the CDR3 reads CASSLKGGANSPLHF. The CDR3 nucleotides are TGCGCCAGCAGCCTCAAAGGGGGCGCGAACTCACCCCTCCACTTT.

The genes are TRBV7-3 and TRBJ1-2; 7 nucleotides agree with TRBD1. Looked up from germline, CDR1 is SGHTA and CDR2 is FQGTGA. The V and J ends lost 4 bases and 4 bases, in that order; junction bases with no gene match: 18. The CDR3 has 18 residues. The DNA of the CDR3 is TGTGCCAGCAGCTCCCCACAGGGGCTCGGTTTCAGGCGCTATGGCTACACCTTC. Protein: CASSSPQGLGFRRYGYTF.

This clone was picked up one time. The chain employs TRBV5-1 and TRBJ1-1; 9 nucleotides line up with TRBD1. The junction had 5 bases not matched to a gene; V was cut back by 4 bases and J by 1 base. Germline lookup yields CDR1 SGHRS and CDR2 YFSETQ. The CDR3 spans 15 residues. As DNA, the CDR3 is TGCGCCAGCAGCCCTCGGACAGGGGAGAACACTGAAGCTTTCTTT. Amino acids: CASSPRTGENTEAFF.

V usage is TRBV28 and J usage is TRBJ1-3; 8 bases fit TRBD1. The CDR3 totals 16 residues. The germline V gene encodes CDR1 MDHEN and CDR2 SYDVKM. The junction had 9 bases not matched to a gene; V was cut back by 6 bases and J by 2 bases. CDR3 in amino acids: CASSVPKQGAGNTIYF. Written as DNA, the CDR3 is TGTGCCAGCAGCGTCCCGAAACAGGGGGCTGGAAACACCATATATTTT.

This clone was recorded a few times. This chain joins TRBV9 and TRBJ1-5; maybe TRBD1 (6 bases). Germline assignment: CDR1 SGDLS and CDR2 YYNGEE. The CDR3 extends over 14 amino acids. The V and J ends lost 3 bases and 6 bases respectively, with 13 bases between them. The chain's CDR3 is CASSAQGGSQPQHF. The CDR3 coding sequence is TGTGCCAGCAGCGCACAGGGAGGCAGTCAGCCCCAGCATTTT.

This chain joins TRBV2 and TRBJ1-3; no firm D call. V gave up 7 bases and J gave up 0 bases, with 10 bases separating them. CDR3 length: 14 residues. Per germline, CDR1 SNHLY and CDR2 FYNNEI. DNA of the CDR3: TGTGCCAGCACTGAGGCGATCTCTGGAAACACCATATATTTT. Protein sequence: CASTEAISGNTIYF.

The genes are TRBV28 and TRBJ2-7; the D gene is possibly TRBD1 (5 bases). V lost 4 bases, J lost 7 bases, and 11 bases lay in between. In germline, CDR1 is MDHEN, CDR2 SYDVKM. The CDR3 is made up of 12 amino acids. CDR3 DNA: TGTGCCAGCAGTTCCAGGGTTGGTGAGCAGTACTTC. The encoded protein is CASSSRVGEQYF.

This clone was counted a single time. The rearrangement uses TRBV4-3 and TRBJ2-1; D is possibly TRBD1 or TRBD2 (5 bases each). The CDR3 is made up of 14 amino acids. Germline CDR1 LGHNA, CDR2 YSLEER. Trimming shortened V by 2 bases and J by 9 bases, and 14 bases separated the two germline ends. This CDR3 reads CASSQMTVGGEQFF. The DNA of the CDR3 is TGCGCCAGCAGCCAAATGACAGTTGGGGGTGAGCAGTTCTTC.

This clone appeared once. The V gene is TRBV28, the J gene TRBJ2-7; 12 bases map to TRBD1. Germline loops: CDR1 MDHEN, CDR2 SYDVKM. The trim removed 3 bases at V and 5 bases at J, leaving 5 bases unmatched. This CDR3 is built from 15 residues. The CDR3 region is CASSLAGTGGDEQYF. The CDR3 DNA reads as TGTGCCAGCAGTTTGGCCGGGACAGGGGGCGACGAGCAGTACTTC.

The chain uses TRBV11-2 and TRBJ1-1; tentatively, D is TRBD1 (5 bases). Germline CDR1 and CDR2: SGHAT and FQNNGV. The CDR3 is 15 amino acids. Trimming stripped 5 bases from V and 4 bases from J, with 17 bases between. The CDR3 DNA is TGTGCCAGCAGCGCAGGGCGGACCGTGACCACTGAAGCTTTCTTT. This translates into CASSAGRTVTTEAFF.

The CDR3 region has the DNA TGTGCCAGCAGTGAATCCGGGCTGGTCACAGATACGCAGTATTTT. Residues: CASSESGLVTDTQYF. The chain recombines TRBV25-1 with TRBJ2-3; no firm D call. This CDR3 is built from 15 residues. V lost 1 base to trimming and J lost 2 bases, with 10 bases between them. Looked up from germline, CDR1 is MGHDK and CDR2 is SYGVNS.

The chain links TRBV9 to TRBJ2-2, with a possible D match to TRBD1 (6 bases). CDR1 is SGDLS and CDR2 is YYNGEE in the germline V gene. The CDR3 has 14 amino acids. Trimming took off 4 bases at V and 3 bases at J, with 10 bases between the two ends. The chain's CDR3 is CASSPGTYTGELFF. For the CDR3, the DNA is TGTGCCAGCAGCCCGGGGACATACACCGGGGAGCTGTTTTTT.

The chain carries TRBV4-3 and TRBJ2-1; D might be TRBD2 (6 bases). The CDR3 is made up of 16 amino acids. Trimming took off 3 bases at V and 8 bases at J, with 20 bases between the two ends. In germline, CDR1 is LGHNA, CDR2 YSLEER. The CDR3 is CASSQIRGSGRDEQFF. In nucleotides, the CDR3 is TGCGCCAGCAGCCAGATCCGGGGTAGCGGACGGGATGAGCAGTTCTTC.

V gene TRBV27 combines with J gene TRBJ2-7; TRBD1 agrees at 7 bases. The CDR3 loop spans 12 amino acids. Per germline, CDR1 MNHEY and CDR2 SMNVEV (reference sequence). V gave up 6 bases and J gave up 5 bases; unmatched junction bases: 4. DNA for the CDR3: TGTGCCAGCAGCGACAGGGTCCACGAGCAGTACTTC. This translates into CASSDRVHEQYF.

V and J are TRBV19 and TRBJ2-3; 8 nucleotides match TRBD2. V lost 5 bases, J lost 5 bases, and 6 bases stayed unmatched. The CDR3 is 14 residues long. CDR1 and CDR2 (germline): LNHDA, SQIVND (reference sequence). CDR3 sequence reads: CASSPAGGVDTQYF. The CDR3 nucleotides read TGTGCCAGTAGTCCGGCGGGGGGTGTAGATACGCAGTATTTT.

This clone was observed a handful of times. The chain recombines TRBV14 with TRBJ1-3, with D perhaps TRBD1 (6 bases). Deletions cut 1 base from V and 4 bases from J, with 14 bases between. The CDR3 sequence is 16 residues long. Germline assignment: CDR1 SGHDN and CDR2 FVKESK. CDR3 nucleotides: TGTGCCAGCAGCCAAGTTGGCAGGGGAGGAGGAAACACCATATATTTT. Protein sequence: CASSQVGRGGGNTIYF.

The chain combines TRBV10-3 with TRBJ2-7; weak D call: TRBD1 (7 bases). With 7 bases removed from V and 4 bases from J, the gap between germline ends came to 17 bases. Per germline, CDR1 ENHRY and CDR2 SYGVKD. CDR3 size: 14 residues. The CDR3 DNA reads as TGTGCCATCAAGGAGGGGGCGACGGGATACGAGCAGTACTTC. Encoded protein: CAIKEGATGYEQYF.

This clone has a handful of counts. The chain combines TRBV7-9 with TRBJ2-3; TRBD2 matches 14 bases. After removal of 7 bases from V and 4 bases from J, the junction contained 7 bases not matched to a gene. The CDR3 is made up of 16 amino acids. Per the germline V gene, CDR1 is SEHNR and CDR2 is FQNEAQ (reference sequence). The CDR3, as DNA: TGTGCCAGCACCATGACGACTAGCGGGAGGGCAGATACGCAGTATTTT. Translation gives CASTMTTSGRADTQYF.

CDR3 protein: CASSFDRRTYEQYF. CDR3 DNA: TGTGCCAGCAGTTTTGACAGGCGGACTTACGAGCAGTACTTC. J is TRBJ2-5 and V is TRBV2; possible D gene TRBD1, 6 bases. The J call is in doubt because the DNA end fits TRBJ2-7 better. The germline V gene encodes CDR1 SNHLY and CDR2 FYNNEI. The CDR3 runs to 14 residues.

In its sample, this clone was seen a few times. The V call is TRBV7-9, the J call TRBJ1-2; D gene uncertain. The V gene's germline CDR1 is SEHNR and CDR2 FQNEAQ (reference sequence). The CDR3 runs 13 residues. The germline V and J ends were trimmed by 0 bases and 8 bases, with 10 bases remaining between them. The CDR3 DNA sequence: TGTGCCAGCAGCTTAGCGCCAGTCATAGGCTACACCTTC. Translation: CASSLAPVIGYTF.

The gene calls are TRBV9 and TRBJ2-2; 7 positions match TRBD1. In germline, CDR1 is SGDLS, CDR2 YYNGEE. CDR3 length: 16 residues. The J segment lost 3 bases and the V segment lost 3 bases, leaving 8 bases of the junction unmatched. This CDR3 reads CASSAYDRVYTGELFF. The CDR3, as DNA: TGTGCCAGCAGCGCCTACGACAGGGTATACACCGGGGAGCTGTTTTTT.

About this clone: The junction departs from germline at one end; a sequencing error may be responsible. The gene calls are TRBV7-9 and TRBJ2-1, with D tentatively TRBD2 (7 bases). This CDR3 spans 16 amino acids. CDR1 and CDR2 (germline): SEHNR, FQNEAQ (reference sequence). DNA of the CDR3: TGTGCCAGCAGCTTAGGGGGGGGAGGACAGCGCGATGAACAGTTCTTC. Protein product: CASSLGGGGQRDEQFF. The full variable domain, with the rest looked up from reference TRBV7-9 and TRBJ2-1, is DTGVSQNPRHKITKRGQNVTFRCDPISEHNRLYWYRQTLGQGPEFLTYFQNEAQLEKSRLLSDRFSAERPKGSFSTLEIQRTEQGDSAMYLCASSLGGGGQRDEQFFGPGTRLTVL.